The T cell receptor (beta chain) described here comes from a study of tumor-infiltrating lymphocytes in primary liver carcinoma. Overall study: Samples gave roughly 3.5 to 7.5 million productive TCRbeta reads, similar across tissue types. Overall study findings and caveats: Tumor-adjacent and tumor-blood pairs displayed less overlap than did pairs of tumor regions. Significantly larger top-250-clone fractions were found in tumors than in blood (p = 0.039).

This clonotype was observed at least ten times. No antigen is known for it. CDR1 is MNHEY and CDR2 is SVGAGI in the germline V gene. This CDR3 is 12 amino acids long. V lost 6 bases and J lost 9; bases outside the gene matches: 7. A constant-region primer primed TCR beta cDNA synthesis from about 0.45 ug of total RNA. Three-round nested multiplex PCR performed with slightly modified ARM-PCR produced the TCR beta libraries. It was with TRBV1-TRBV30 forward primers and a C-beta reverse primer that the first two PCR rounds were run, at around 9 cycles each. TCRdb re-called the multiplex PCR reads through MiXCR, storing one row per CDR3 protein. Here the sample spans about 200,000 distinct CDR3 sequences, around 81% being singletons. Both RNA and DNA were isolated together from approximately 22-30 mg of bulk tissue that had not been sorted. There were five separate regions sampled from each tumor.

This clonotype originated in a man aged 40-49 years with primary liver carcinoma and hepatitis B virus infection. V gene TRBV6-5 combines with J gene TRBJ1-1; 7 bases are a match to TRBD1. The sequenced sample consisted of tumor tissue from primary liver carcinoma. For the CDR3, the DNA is TGTGCCAGCAGGGGGACAGCGAGGAAAGCTTTCTTT. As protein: CASRGTARKAFF.